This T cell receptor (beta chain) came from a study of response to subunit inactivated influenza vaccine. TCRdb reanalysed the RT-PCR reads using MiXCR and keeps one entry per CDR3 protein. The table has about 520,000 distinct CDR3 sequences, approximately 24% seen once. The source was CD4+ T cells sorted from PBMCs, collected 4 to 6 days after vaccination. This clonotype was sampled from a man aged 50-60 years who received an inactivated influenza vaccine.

In DNA form, the CDR3 reads TGTGCCAGCAGTTACGGGGGGGGTCTGACAGGACTCTATGGCTACACCTTC. Translation: CASSYGGGLTGLYGYTF. The rearrangement joins TRBV6-5 to TRBJ1-2, with a possible D match to TRBD1 (6 bases). With 2 bases removed from V and 4 bases from J, the gap between germline ends came to 20 bases. The CDR3 runs to 17 residues. In germline, CDR1 is MNHEY, CDR2 SVGAGI.